Sequencing of this T cell receptor beta chain was carried out in a study of T cells in Graves' hyperthyroidism and ophthalmopathy. There are many counts of this clonotype. RNA transcripts provided the source from which TCR beta CDR3 regions were amplified. The study used the HTBI primer set for a first-round RT-PCR of the TCR CDR3. TCRdb processed the multiplex PCR reads anew with MiXCR; each CDR3 protein has one entry. This sample has hundreds of thousands of distinct CDR3 sequences; roughly 32% occur once, and the top ten carry 31%. The CDR3 totals 15 residues. Germline V gene data show CDR1 as SEHNR and CDR2 as FQNEAQ (reference sequence). With 5 bases clipped from V and 3 bases from J, the junction kept 8 bases outside the gene matches.

This TCR came from a middle-aged woman with Graves' hyperthyroidism. The chain uses TRBV7-9 and TRBJ2-7, with TRBD1 matching over 9 bases. Material for sequencing was blood. DNA for the CDR3: TGTGCCAGCAGCACATGGACAGGGGTTATCTACGAGCAGTACTTC. It translates to CASSTWTGVIYEQYF.